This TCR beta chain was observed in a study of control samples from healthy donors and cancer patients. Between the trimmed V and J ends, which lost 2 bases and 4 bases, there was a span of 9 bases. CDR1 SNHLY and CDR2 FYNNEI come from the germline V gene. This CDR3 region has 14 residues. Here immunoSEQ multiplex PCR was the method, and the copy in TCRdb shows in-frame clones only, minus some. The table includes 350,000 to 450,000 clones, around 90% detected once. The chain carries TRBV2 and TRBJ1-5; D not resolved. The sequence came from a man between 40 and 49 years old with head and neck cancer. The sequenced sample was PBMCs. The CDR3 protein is CASSEFRTNQPQHF. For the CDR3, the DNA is TGTGCCAGCAGTGAATTTAGAACAAATCAGCCCCAGCATTTT.